This T cell receptor (beta chain) was sequenced for a study of shared clonotypes between healthy human individuals. Overall study context: Used for every donor were three CD4 naive, three CD4 memory, two CD8 naive and one CD8 memory plate.

Participating donors were healthy, HIV-negative adults free of recent acute infections or vaccinations. TCRdb's copy holds only in-frame clones and misses some; the assay was immunoSEQ multiplex PCR. The table records more than 2 million clones, approximately 94% of them present only once. This TCR was sampled from a young man in good health. Sequences were obtained from naive CD4+ T cells sorted from blood. Subset indicated: CD45RA+ positively selected.

The CDR3 here is CASSRSWLAGVSSSYNEQFF. The CDR3 nucleotides read TGCGCCAGCAGCCGCTCTTGGCTAGCGGGAGTCTCGAGCTCCTACAATGAGCAGTTCTTC. The chain employs TRBV4-3 and TRBJ2-1; 10 bases are shared with TRBD2. The CDR3 totals 20 residues. V shed 4 bases, J shed 0 bases, and the junction held 15 bases outside the gene matches. CDR1 and CDR2 from the germline V gene are LGHNA and YSLEER.